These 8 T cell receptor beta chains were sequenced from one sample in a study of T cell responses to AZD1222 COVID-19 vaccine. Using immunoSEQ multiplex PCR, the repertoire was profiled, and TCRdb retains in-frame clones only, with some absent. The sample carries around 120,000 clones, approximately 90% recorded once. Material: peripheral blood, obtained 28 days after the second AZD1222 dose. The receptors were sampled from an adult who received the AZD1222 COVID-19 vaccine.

The CDR3 loop is CASSSGTTEAFF. In nucleotides, the CDR3 is TGCGCCAGCAGCTCGGGGACAACTGAAGCTTTCTTT. The rearrangement uses TRBV5-1 and TRBJ1-1; the D gene is possibly TRBD1 (6 bases). The ends were cut back, 3 bases at V and 5 bases at J, with 8 bases in the middle. Germline-derived CDR1 and CDR2 are SGHRS and YFSETQ. The CDR3 loop spans 12 amino acids.

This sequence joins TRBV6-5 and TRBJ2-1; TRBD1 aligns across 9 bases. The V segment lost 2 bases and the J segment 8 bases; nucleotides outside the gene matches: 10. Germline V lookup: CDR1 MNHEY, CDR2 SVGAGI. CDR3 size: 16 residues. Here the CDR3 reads CASSYPMPGQGHEQFF. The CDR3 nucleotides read TGTGCCAGCAGTTACCCCATGCCGGGACAGGGCCATGAGCAGTTCTTC.

CDR3 sequence: CSVEDIPWEQFF. For the CDR3, the DNA is TGCAGCGTTGAAGATATCCCCTGGGAGCAGTTCTTC. V and J are TRBV29-1 and TRBJ2-1; D uncertain. V was cut by 0 bases and J by 10 bases, with 10 bases left in between. This CDR3 has 12 residues. Germline values: CDR1 SQVTM, CDR2 ANQGSEA.

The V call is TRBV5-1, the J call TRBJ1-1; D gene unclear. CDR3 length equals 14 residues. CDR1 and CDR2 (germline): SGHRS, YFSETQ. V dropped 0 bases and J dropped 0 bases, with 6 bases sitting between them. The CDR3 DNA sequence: TGCGCCAGCAGCTTGGACGTGGTGAACACTGAAGCTTTCTTT. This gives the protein CASSLDVVNTEAFF.

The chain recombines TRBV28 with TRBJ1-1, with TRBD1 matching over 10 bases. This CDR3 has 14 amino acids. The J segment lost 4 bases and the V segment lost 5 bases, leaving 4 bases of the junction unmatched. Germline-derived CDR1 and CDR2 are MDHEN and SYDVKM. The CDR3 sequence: CASSKDRGTTEAFF. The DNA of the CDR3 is TGTGCCAGCAGTAAGGACAGGGGGACCACTGAAGCTTTCTTT.

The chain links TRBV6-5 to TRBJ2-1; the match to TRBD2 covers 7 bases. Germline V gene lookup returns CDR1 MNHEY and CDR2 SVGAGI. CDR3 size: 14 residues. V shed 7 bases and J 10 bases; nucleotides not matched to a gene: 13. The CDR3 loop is CASILGLDFREQFF. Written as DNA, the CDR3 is TGTGCCAGCATTTTAGGACTAGACTTTCGGGAGCAGTTCTTC.

In nucleotides, the CDR3 is TGCGCCAGCAGCTTGGAGGGGACCCGGGAAAAACTGTTTTTT. Translated: CASSLEGTREKLFF. V usage is TRBV5-1 and J usage is TRBJ1-4; D is perhaps TRBD1 (5 bases). Trimming removed 0 bases from V and 8 bases from J, with 11 bases in between. CDR1 is SGHRS and CDR2 is YFSETQ in the germline V gene. This CDR3 spans 14 amino acids.

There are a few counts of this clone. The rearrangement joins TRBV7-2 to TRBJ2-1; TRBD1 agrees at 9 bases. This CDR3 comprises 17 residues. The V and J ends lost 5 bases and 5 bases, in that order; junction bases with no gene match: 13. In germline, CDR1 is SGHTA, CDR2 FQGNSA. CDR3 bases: TGTGCCAGCAGCCCCCTCCTTCCGGGACAGGGAAACAATGAGCAGTTCTTC. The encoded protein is CASSPLLPGQGNNEQFF.